This entry lists 25 T cell receptor beta chains sequenced from one sample in a study of blood T cell repertoires in COVID-19. This table comes from immunoSEQ multiplex PCR, and its TCRdb copy is limited to in-frame clones, with some not included. The table lists about 410,000 clones, 86% of them singletons. The specimen was peripheral blood. The receptors here all came from a woman aged 25-40 years with active or convalescent COVID-19.

As to this clone: The same CDR3 is also encoded by other DNA sequences in this sample. The chain recombines TRBV30 with TRBJ2-7; D unclear. V lost 1 base and J lost 3, with 4 bases in between. The CDR3 runs 11 residues. The germline CDR1 and CDR2 sequences are GTSNPN and SVGIG (reference sequence). The CDR3 nucleotides read TGTGCCTGGAGTGGAGGCTACGAGCAGTACTTC. This encodes CAWSGGYEQYF.

This chain joins TRBV14 and TRBJ2-3; TRBD2 is a possible D gene (7 bases). The CDR3 covers 16 residues. The V end lost 4 bases, the J end lost 0 bases, and 14 bases lay between the germline ends. The germline CDR1 and CDR2 sequences are SGHDN and FVKESK. CDR3 sequence: CASSPLGGASTDTQYF. CDR3 coding DNA: TGTGCCAGCAGCCCCCTTGGGGGGGCGAGCACAGATACGCAGTATTTT. Together with reference TRBV14 and TRBJ2-3, the CDR3 gives the full variable domain: EAGVTQFPSHSVIEKGQTVTLRCDPISGHDNLYWYRRVMGKEIKFLLHFVKESKQDESGMPNNRFLAERTGGTYSTLKVQPAELEDSGVYFCASSPLGGASTDTQYFGPGTRLTVL.

On this clone itself: Other DNA sequences in the sample encode the same CDR3. The V gene is TRBV2, the J gene TRBJ2-7; 7 bases agree with TRBD1. The CDR3 is 12 amino acids. Germline trimming cut 10 bases from V and 4 bases from J; bases unmatched to any gene: 7. CDR1 is SNHLY, CDR2 FYNNEI, per germline. For the CDR3, the DNA is TGTGCCACAGGACAGGACTCTTACGAGCAGTACTTC. Translation gives CATGQDSYEQYF.

On this clone itself: At one boundary the junction diverges from the germline segment, which might be a read error. The chain employs TRBV6-1 and TRBJ1-5, with 7 bases fitting TRBD1. CDR3 size: 15 residues. In germline, CDR1 is MNHNS, CDR2 SASEGT. The CDR3 DNA reads as TGTGCCAGCAGGGAAGGGACAGATAGCAATCAGCCCCAGCATTTT. Protein product: CASREGTDSNQPQHF.

In this sample, this clone turned up a few times. The chain uses TRBV2 and TRBJ2-7; TRBD1 matches 7 bases. The CDR3 runs to 18 residues. Germline lookup yields CDR1 SNHLY and CDR2 FYNNEI. The V and J ends lost 4 bases and 0 bases, in that order; junction bases with no gene match: 15. CDR3 sequence reads: CASSVPISKQGTSYEQYF. The DNA of the CDR3 is TGTGCCAGCAGTGTCCCCATTTCCAAACAGGGGACCTCCTACGAGCAGTACTTC.

As to this clone: An end of the junction does not agree with germline; a read error may underlie this. This sequence joins TRBV28 and TRBJ1-2, with D perhaps TRBD1 (5 bases). CDR3 size: 12 residues. The germline V gene has CDR1 MDHEN and CDR2 SYDVKM. CDR3 bases: TGTGCAAGCACGGGCAGGGTTTATGGCTACACCTTC. Translating gives CASTGRVYGYTF.

This rearrangement joins TRBV4-1 to TRBJ2-7, with D hard to call. This CDR3 region has 16 residues. CDR1 and CDR2 (germline): MGHRA, YSYEKL. V gave up 1 base and J gave up 3 bases, with 16 bases separating them. CDR3 sequence reads: CASSQGLLATHYEQYF. The CDR3 nucleotides are TGCGCCAGCAGCCAAGGTTTGTTAGCCACACACTACGAGCAGTACTTC.

This chain joins TRBV7-9 and TRBJ2-1; D is possibly TRBD2 (5 bases). Germline CDR1 and CDR2: SEHNR and FQNEAQ (reference sequence). Trimming left V 5 bases short and J 2 bases short, with 7 bases between. This CDR3 spans 13 amino acids. CDR3 in amino acids: CASSPSTYNEQFF. CDR3 nucleotides: TGTGCCAGCAGCCCTAGCACCTACAATGAGCAGTTCTTC.

The chain carries TRBV3-1 (or the pseudogene TRBV3-2) and TRBJ1-1; D ambiguous. V was pared by 0 bases and J by 1 base, with 6 bases between. CDR3 size: 14 residues. Germline values: CDR1 LGHDT, CDR2 YNNKEL (reference sequence). CDR3 nucleotides: TGTGCCAGCAGCCAAGAAACAAGGAACACTGAAGCTTTCTTT. This gives the protein CASSQETRNTEAFF.

CDR3 amino acids: CSVAGFEEKLFF. The CDR3 region has the DNA TGCAGCGTTGCAGGGTTTGAGGAAAAACTGTTTTTT. The chain has TRBV29-1 and TRBJ1-4; tentatively, D is TRBD1 (5 bases). Germline V gene data show CDR1 as SQVTM and CDR2 as ANQGSEA. The ends were cut back, 4 bases at V and 8 bases at J, with 11 bases in the middle. This CDR3 region has 12 residues.

The chain has TRBV9 and TRBJ2-7; D gene unclear. Germline V CDR1 and CDR2: SGDLS, YYNGEE. V was shortened by 0 bases and J by 5 bases, with 3 bases between the two germline ends. The CDR3 length is 11 residues. The CDR3 here is CASSVDNEQYF. DNA of the CDR3: TGTGCCAGCAGCGTAGATAACGAGCAGTACTTC.

The chain carries TRBV4-1 and TRBJ2-7; D ambiguous. The CDR3 sequence is 14 residues long. CDR1 is MGHRA, CDR2 YSYEKL, per germline. V was trimmed by 1 base and J by 1 base, leaving 8 bases between them. The CDR3 DNA follows: TGCGCCAGCAGCCAAGTTGCGGAATCCTACGAGCAGTACTTC. Translation: CASSQVAESYEQYF.

This clone was observed a single time. The chain recombines TRBV30 with TRBJ1-5, with a tentative D call TRBD1 (6 bases). The germline gives CDR1 GTSNPN, CDR2 SVGIG (reference sequence). The CDR3 spans 13 residues. The V end lost 2 bases, the J end lost 7 bases, and 12 bases lay between the germline ends. The CDR3 region has the DNA TGTGCCTGGAGTAAACAGGGCAGCCAGCCCCAGCATTTT. Amino acids: CAWSKQGSQPQHF.

CDR3 protein: CASSELLGIGFLAFF. In nucleotides, the CDR3 is TGTGCCAGCAGTGAACTTTTGGGCATAGGATTCTTAGCTTTCTTT. This sequence joins TRBV2 and TRBJ1-1, with no clear D. This CDR3 region has 15 residues. Trimming took 2 bases from V and 10 from J, leaving 20 bases between them. Looked up from germline, CDR1 is SNHLY and CDR2 is FYNNEI.

The rearrangement links TRBV4-1 to TRBJ1-2; 10 nucleotides align to TRBD1. J gave up 7 bases and V 2 bases, and 7 bases lay outside the gene matches. CDR1 and CDR2 from the germline V gene are MGHRA and YSYEKL. This CDR3 contains 15 residues. Here the CDR3 DNA reads TGCGCCAGCAGCCAAATGGGACAGGGGAAGGGTGGCTACACCTTC. It encodes CASSQMGQGKGGYTF.

The chain carries TRBV3-1 (or the pseudogene TRBV3-2) and TRBJ2-3; TRBD2 aligns across 12 bases. Unmatched junction bases numbered 13, after V lost 4 bases and J lost 5 bases. The CDR3 consists of 18 residues. The germline CDR1 and CDR2 sequences are LGHDT and YNNKEL (reference sequence). CDR3 sequence: CASSPKRASGGGRDTQYF. The CDR3 DNA is TGTGCCAGCAGCCCTAAACGGGCTAGCGGGGGGGGGCGAGATACGCAGTATTTT.

The chain couples TRBV13 to TRBJ2-3; possibly TRBD2 for D (6 bases). The CDR3 is made up of 16 amino acids. Per the germline V gene, CDR1 is PRHDT and CDR2 is FYEKMQ (reference sequence). The V end was cut by 3 bases, the J end by 0 bases, with 13 bases between. CDR3 sequence reads: CASSLGAGRSTDTQYF. CDR3 coding DNA: TGTGCCAGCAGCTTGGGAGCGGGCCGGAGCACAGATACGCAGTATTTT.

The chain carries TRBV6-5 and TRBJ2-7, with D perhaps matching TRBD2 (7 bases). The germline V and J ends were trimmed by 2 bases and 3 bases, with 14 bases remaining between them. In germline, CDR1 is MNHEY, CDR2 SVGAGI. The CDR3 contains 15 residues. DNA of the CDR3: TGTGCCAGCAGTTACAAGTGGGGGGGCAGCTACGAGCAGTACTTC. Protein product: CASSYKWGGSYEQYF.

The genes are TRBV27 and TRBJ2-1, with 10 bases that match TRBD1. Germline loops: CDR1 MNHEY, CDR2 SMNVEV (reference sequence). The CDR3 contains 15 residues. V lost 5 bases, J lost 2 bases, and 3 bases stayed unmatched. The CDR3 loop is CASSEDRGPYNEQFF. CDR3 DNA sequence: TGTGCCAGCAGTGAAGACAGGGGGCCCTACAATGAGCAGTTCTTC.

The chain employs TRBV2 and TRBJ1-2; possibly TRBD1 for D (6 bases). Germline CDR1 is SNHLY and CDR2 is FYNNEI. V was trimmed by 5 bases and J by 2 bases, leaving 9 bases between them. The CDR3 is made up of 13 amino acids. The CDR3 bases are TGTGCCAGCAGTACAGGGCCGAACTATGGCTACACCTTC. This encodes CASSTGPNYGYTF.

The genes are TRBV19 and TRBJ2-2, with unresolved D. Germline CDR1 LNHDA, CDR2 SQIVND (reference sequence). The CDR3 is 12 residues long. The V end was cut by 3 bases, the J end by 7 bases, with 6 bases between. The CDR3 DNA reads as TGTGCCAGTAGTATCCGAGTCGGGGAGCTGTTTTTT. Amino acids: CASSIRVGELFF. The variable domain in full, completed from reference TRBV19 and TRBJ2-2, reads DGGITQSPKYLFRKEGQNVTLSCEQNLNHDAMYWYRQDPGQGLRLIYYSQIVNDFQKGDIAEGYSVSREKKESFPLTVTSAQKNPTAFYLCASSIRVGELFFGEGSRLTVL.

This clone showed up just a few times. The chain has TRBV12-5 and TRBJ1-1; D perhaps matches TRBD1 (6 bases). The V and J ends lost 2 bases and 0 bases respectively, with 10 bases between them. Per the germline V gene, CDR1 is LGHNT and CDR2 is FRNRAP. There are 15 residues in the CDR3. This chain's CDR3 is CASGLTDRMNTEAFF. The CDR3 DNA sequence: TGTGCTAGTGGTTTGACTGACAGGATGAACACTGAAGCTTTCTTT.

The rearrangement uses TRBV6-5 and TRBJ2-3, with D possibly TRBD1 on 6 matching bases. The CDR3 runs to 15 residues. CDR1 and CDR2 from the germline V gene are MNHEY and SVGAGI. Trimming left V 7 bases short and J 2 bases short, with 16 bases between. CDR3 sequence reads: CASTDRKAITDTQYF. The CDR3, as DNA: TGTGCCAGCACCGACAGGAAGGCAATCACAGATACGCAGTATTTT.

The chain joins TRBV20-1 to TRBJ2-7; maybe TRBD1 (6 bases). Deletions cut 6 bases from V and 5 bases from J, with 11 bases between. The CDR3 is 11 residues long. In germline, CDR1 is DFQATT, CDR2 SNEGSKA (reference sequence). CDR3 in DNA: TGCAGTGCCCAGGGGACCCACGAGCAGTACTTC. Its protein product is CSAQGTHEQYF.

This chain links TRBV18 with TRBJ1-3; no clear D. V lost 3 bases to trimming and J lost 0 bases, with 12 bases between them. Germline CDR1 is KGHSH and CDR2 is LQKENI. The CDR3 spans 16 residues. In nucleotides, the CDR3 is TGTGCCAGCTCACCCCCGAATCCCAGCTCTGGAAACACCATATATTTT. As protein: CASSPPNPSSGNTIYF.